This record covers a single TCR beta chain. This clone appeared a few times. The clone's antigen remains unknown. The record has no base qualities; no much larger clone is one base away. In the ViraFEST assay, PBMC were stimulated with viral peptide pools, and TCR sequencing was then used to find antigen-specific CD4+ T cell clonotypes based on their expansion. After about 10 days of culture, CD4+ T cells were isolated with the EasySep CD4+ T cell isolation kit. PCR-confirmed SARS-CoV-2 infection had occurred in convalescent patients between March and December 2020, before the Alpha, Beta and Delta variants emerged in the United States. Roughly 2.1 million PBMC per well were cultured in IMDM with roughly 5% human AB serum, 10 IU/ml IL-2 and gentamicin, plus 10 ug/ml peptides. Half of the culture medium was replaced with fresh IL-2-containing medium on days 3 and 7. Each peptide stimulation condition was cultured in triplicate wells unless otherwise noted. Using Ficoll-Paque Plus gradient centrifugation, PBMC were separated from whole blood and then either used fresh or cryopreserved at -140C. The overlapping peptide pools covered the spike proteins of SARS-CoV-2 as well as those of the common cold coronaviruses HCoV-NL63, HCoV-OC43 and HCoV-229E. The QIAamp micro DNA kit was used to extract genomic DNA from the cultured CD4+ T cells.

Library generation was performed with the immunoSEQ multiplex PCR assay. DNA from the CD4+ T cells that had been cultured and isolated underwent TCR beta CDR3 sequencing. On the authors' methods: Non-productive TCR sequences were discarded, and reads were trimmed to the CDR3 region, with only CDR3s of 7 or more amino acids retained. The MANAFEST web app was used to pick out antigen-specific clonotypes by comparing their expansion in peptide wells with that in reference cultures. To be called positive, a clone needed expansion at FDR<0.05 compared with the reference and with all other wells, an odds ratio greater than 5, and a frequency greater than 0.1% in two replicate wells. Clonotypes significantly expanded in SARS-CoV-2 spike wells and in at least one common cold coronavirus spike condition were defined as cross-reactive. Using the stringdist R package, CDR3 similarity was measured by Levenshtein distance, and unrooted trees were constructed with ape in R 3.6.1. In TCRdb, the immuneACCESS table is reduced to in-frame sequences with V and J assigned. These tables do not hold every clone; where another copy was compared, an unresolved V gene accounts for under half, and the others remain unexplained. That table gives V, J and clone size, and the DNA gave D and trimming. The sample records about 26,000 clones, approximately 80% of which are singletons. The ten largest clones add up to around 15% of the sample.

This sample is part of a study of vaccination effects on CD4 cells after COVID-19 (dated by TCRdb to between 2021 and 2022). Regarding the research as a whole: Each participant got two doses of an mRNA SARS-CoV-2 vaccine, either BNT162b2 or mRNA-1273. Pre-vaccine samples were drawn from two convalescent patients 16 days and one week before the first dose, at 142 and 148 days after COVID-19 diagnosis. SARS-CoV-2 spike-specific CD4+ TCR repertoires were compared before and after mRNA vaccination in COVID-19 convalescent patients and in infection-naive vaccine recipients. A total of 9 to 11 COVID-19 convalescent patients and a few SARS-CoV-2-naive healthy vaccine recipients were included in the full study. The Oncomine TCR Beta short-read assay on an Illumina iSeq 100 was used to sequence cultures from other donors in the study. What the authors observed across the whole study: Marked clonal contraction was observed in both infection-induced and vaccine-induced clones at late post-vaccination timepoints, consistent with waning T cell responses. The study was limited by a small number of convalescent patients and lacked early post-infection timepoints. Among convalescent patients, the spike-reactive repertoire after vaccination was made up mainly of new vaccine-induced clones that were largely distinct from the clones induced by infection.

Trimming removed 4 bases from V and 2 bases from J, leaving 12 bases between the germline ends. The CDR3, cysteine through phenylalanine, is 14 amino acids long. Here the CDR3 DNA is all that survives: 42 bases in frame from base 1. Via the germline V gene (reference sequence), CDR1 is LNHDA and CDR2 SQIVND. The chain is assembled from TRBV19 and TRBJ2-7; perhaps TRBD1 is the D gene, with 5 bases matching. This receptor was identified in a human donor who had a prior SARS-CoV-2 infection. Source: CD4+ T cells from PBMCs cultured with HCoV-NL63 spike peptides, taken before COVID-19 vaccination. Taken with the paper, the label for cell subset or site translates to: HCoV-NL63 spike overlapping peptide pool stimulation. The DNA is as follows: TGTGCCAGTAGTAATCAGGGTGGGACCTACGAGCAGTACTTC. Protein translation: CASSNQGGTYEQYF.